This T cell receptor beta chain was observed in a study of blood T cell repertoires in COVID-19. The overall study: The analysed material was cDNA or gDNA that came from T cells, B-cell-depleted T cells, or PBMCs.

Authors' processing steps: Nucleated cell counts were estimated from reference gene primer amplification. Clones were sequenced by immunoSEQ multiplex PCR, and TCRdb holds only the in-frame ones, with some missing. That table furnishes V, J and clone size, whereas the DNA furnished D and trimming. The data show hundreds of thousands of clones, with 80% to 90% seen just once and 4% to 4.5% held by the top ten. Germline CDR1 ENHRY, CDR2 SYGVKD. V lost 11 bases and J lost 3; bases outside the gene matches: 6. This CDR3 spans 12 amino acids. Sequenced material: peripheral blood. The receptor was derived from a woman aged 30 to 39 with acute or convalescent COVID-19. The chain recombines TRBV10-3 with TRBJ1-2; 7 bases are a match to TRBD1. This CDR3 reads CAASGTDYGYTF. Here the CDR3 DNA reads TGTGCCGCATCCGGGACAGACTATGGCTACACCTTC.